The text below deals with one T cell receptor beta chain. Judged by its sample share, this clonotype qualifies as medium-sized (0.01 to 0.1%). Its antigen target is currently unknown. Base qualities are not provided; no much larger clone lies one nucleotide away. Library creation used RT-PCR. The reads were generated on an Illumina MiSeq. TCRdb trimmed the raw reads at Q25, called clones with MiXCR and kept productive beta chains. Every distinct CDR3 protein forms one entry, paired with its most common genes and DNA. Present in this sample are about 1,900 distinct CDR3 sequences, about 13% of which were seen just once. The ten largest make up roughly two thirds of the sample. Between the V and J ends, shortened by 6 bases and 0 bases respectively, the junction contains 26 bases. For CDR1 and CDR2, the germline V gene lists MDHEN and SYDVKM. From cysteine to phenylalanine, the CDR3 is 20 amino acids long. Solely the CDR3 DNA is kept, with 60 bases framed from the first base.

This record belongs to a study of immune reconstitution after stem cell transplant in scleroderma (dated by TCRdb to 2016 to 2017). Recombination joined TRBV28 with TRBJ2-2, with the D gene tentatively TRBD1 or TRBD2, based on 5 matching bases in each. The sequence was obtained from a female donor with systemic sclerosis. This sample was taken before or after autologous hematopoietic stem cell transplantation (not recorded which). CDR3 sequence: CASRPNPGTVVSSNTGELFF. The nucleotide sequence reads TGTGCCAGCAGGCCAAACCCCGGGACCGTCGTTTCGTCGAACACCGGGGAGCTGTTTTTT.